This T cell receptor (beta chain) was recorded in a study of T-cell reconstitution after alpha-beta-depleted transplantation in children. Study-wide results and limits: Expanded clones from the graft, numbering several hundred, reportedly supplied alpha-beta T cells about two months after transplant. The main origin of T-cell counts and diversity one year after transplant was newly produced T cells. Certain patients had high TCRbeta diversity at day 60, and it came from recipient T cells and thymic progenitors that survived.

Per the germline V gene, CDR1 is DFQATT and CDR2 is SNEGSKA (reference sequence). The CDR3 totals 13 residues. V lost 5 bases and J lost 9, with 17 bases in between. Unique molecular identifiers were used to barcode this TCRbeta library. TCRdb passed the PCR reads through MiXCR, listing each CDR3 protein once. The top ten hold about 2.6% of the sample, which has around 250,000 distinct CDR3 sequences, about 23% seen once. In its sample, this clonotype was seen many times. Its antigen is not identified. The sequenced sample was PBMCs, obtained before TCRalphabeta/CD19-depleted stem cell transplant. V is TRBV20-1 and J is TRBJ2-1; the D is unclear. This clonotype was obtained from a girl aged 2 to 9 with Fanconi anemia, due to receive a stem cell transplant. The CDR3: CSAGKGISGEQFF. The CDR3 region has the DNA TGCAGTGCTGGAAAGGGAATCTCGGGTGAGCAGTTCTTC.